This paragraph covers one T cell receptor (beta chain) sequence. Per the original data handling: How many nucleated cells were present was estimated from reference gene primer amplification. Sequenced by immunoSEQ multiplex PCR; TCRdb stores in-frame clones only, minus some. The V and J calls and the clone size are those of that table, but D and trimming were determined from the DNA. The profile shows around 220,000 clones, 84% of them singletons. This sample stems from a study of blood T cell repertoires in COVID-19. Looking at the study overall: Acute and convalescent COVID-19 specimens originated in the United States, Italy and Spain. Sample material is recorded as cDNA or gDNA derived from T cells, B-cell-depleted T cells, or PBMCs.

The sample taken for sequencing was peripheral blood. The TCR originated in a young man with active or convalescent COVID-19.

The CDR3 DNA reads as TGTGCCAGCAGTTACAGCACTTCTAGCACAGATACGCAGTATTTT. As protein: CASSYSTSSTDTQYF. V usage is TRBV6-5 and J usage is TRBJ2-3; no clear D gene. V shed 2 bases and J shed 0 bases, with 9 bases lying between them. The germline V gene has CDR1 MNHEY and CDR2 SVGAGI. This CDR3 has 15 residues.